The next 10 T cell receptor beta chains were all read from a single sample in a study of blood T cell repertoires in COVID-19. Data came from immunoSEQ multiplex PCR; TCRdb stores just in-frame clones and leaves some out. The table includes some 140,000 clones, 75% to 85% detected once. Sequencing was done on a sample of peripheral blood. The receptors come from an elderly man with acute or convalescent COVID-19.

The gene calls are TRBV7-2 and TRBJ2-3; 7 positions agree with TRBD2. CDR3 length equals 16 residues. With V trimmed by 0 bases and J by 1 base, 4 bases remained unmatched. Germline V CDR1 and CDR2: SGHTA, FQGNSA. The DNA for the CDR3 is TGTGCCAGCAGCTTAGCGCCACGGGGGGGCACAGATACGCAGTATTTT. Its translation: CASSLAPRGGTDTQYF.

The chain couples TRBV6-2 or TRBV6-3 to TRBJ1-5; 7 nucleotides agree with TRBD1. The CDR3 runs to 13 residues. CDR1 and CDR2 (germline): MNHEY, SVGEGT. V shed 6 bases, J shed 6 bases, and the junction held 5 bases outside the gene matches. The CDR3 DNA follows: TGTGCCAGCAGGTACACAGGGGTTCAGCCCCAGCATTTT. The encoded protein is CASRYTGVQPQHF.

The chain has TRBV9 and TRBJ1-5; D not certain. The germline gives CDR1 SGDLS, CDR2 YYNGEE. V was trimmed by 0 bases and J by 6 bases, leaving 13 bases between them. The CDR3 length is 15 residues. The CDR3 DNA is TGTGCCAGCAGCGTAGCAGGACTGGGTGGTCAGCCCCAGCATTTT. The encoded protein is CASSVAGLGGQPQHF.

The chain recombines TRBV3-1 (or the pseudogene TRBV3-2) with TRBJ1-6, with TRBD1 matching over 8 bases. This CDR3 is built from 17 residues. Trimming removed 1 base from V and 4 bases from J; junction bases left unmatched: 6. Germline CDR1 reads LGHDT; CDR2 reads YNNKEL (reference sequence). Here the CDR3 reads CASSQGQGSGYNSPLHF. As DNA, the CDR3 is TGTGCCAGCAGCCAAGGACAGGGGAGTGGGTATAATTCACCCCTCCACTTT.

The V gene is TRBV5-4, the J gene TRBJ2-3, with 10 nucleotides matching TRBD2. CDR3 length equals 15 residues. J was trimmed by 3 bases and V by 5 bases; bases with no gene match: 6. The germline CDR1 and CDR2 sequences are SGHNT and YYREEE (reference sequence). The CDR3 DNA reads TGTGCCAGCAGTTCTAGCGGGGGTTTGACAGATACGCAGTATTTT. This encodes CASSSSGGLTDTQYF.

The chain recombines TRBV7-8 with TRBJ1-2; 7 bases are a match to TRBD1. Germline V gene sequence: CDR1 SGHVS, CDR2 FQNEAQ. The CDR3 runs 18 residues. The junction had 16 bases not matched to a gene; V was cut back by 4 bases and J by 2 bases. The DNA of the CDR3 is TGTGCCAGCAGCTCGGCCTACCAGACAGGGTTCGTGAACTATGGCTACACCTTC. Protein sequence: CASSSAYQTGFVNYGYTF.

V usage is TRBV7-8 and J usage is TRBJ2-2; the D is unclear. Germline V gene sequence: CDR1 SGHVS, CDR2 FQNEAQ. Trimming removed 8 bases at V and 3 bases at J, with 10 bases between. The CDR3 is 13 amino acids. CDR3: CASSRPDTGELFF. The CDR3 DNA is TGTGCCAGCTCCCGTCCAGACACCGGGGAGCTGTTTTTT.

CDR3 loop: CASSPGQNQPQHF. CDR3 DNA: TGTGCCAGCAGCCCAGGACAGAATCAGCCCCAGCATTTT. The chain couples TRBV11-2 to TRBJ1-5; weak D call: TRBD1 (6 bases). V shed 5 bases and J shed 4 bases, with 9 bases lying between them. CDR1 SGHAT and CDR2 FQNNGV come from the germline V gene. The CDR3 extends over 13 amino acids.

The chain combines TRBV9 with TRBJ2-1; TRBD1 matches 9 bases. The CDR3 sequence is 14 residues long. The V and J ends lost 5 bases and 3 bases, in that order; junction bases with no gene match: 3. Germline lookup yields CDR1 SGDLS and CDR2 YYNGEE. The chain's CDR3 is CASRETGGYNEQFF. CDR3 sequence (DNA): TGTGCCAGCAGGGAGACAGGGGGCTACAATGAGCAGTTCTTC.

The chain couples TRBV6-5 to TRBJ1-2, with D perhaps TRBD1 (5 bases). The germline V gene has CDR1 MNHEY and CDR2 SVGAGI. The CDR3 sequence is 15 residues long. V shed 7 bases and J shed 2 bases, with 17 bases lying between them. CDR3 loop: CASTRDGRVNYGYTF. CDR3 DNA sequence: TGTGCCAGCACCCGCGACGGCAGGGTGAACTATGGCTACACCTTC.